This T cell receptor (beta chain) came from a study of T cell responses to AZD1222 COVID-19 vaccine. Notes on the study in general: Spike-specific TCR breadth and depth grew following two AZD1222 doses. No day 14 peak samples; only post-peak repertoires were characterized.

Germline V lookup: CDR1 LGHDT, CDR2 YNNKEL (reference sequence). V dropped 5 bases and J dropped 0; count of bases not matched to a gene: 6. The CDR3 covers 17 residues. Notes on this clone: Its antigen is unknown.

The table came from immunoSEQ multiplex PCR; TCRdb's copy has only in-frame clones and leaves some out. The repertoire consists of 90,000 to 120,000 clones, with around 95% occurring once and the leading ten covering 2.2%. The TCR originated in an adult in good health. V gene TRBV3-1 (or the pseudogene TRBV3-2) combines with J gene TRBJ1-6; 8 bases are a match to TRBD1. The sequenced sample was peripheral blood, obtained on day 0 of AZD1222 vaccination. The CDR3 bases are TGTGCCAGCAGCTCCCGGACAGGGAGCTCCTATAATTCACCCCTCCACTTT. Its protein product is CASSSRTGSSYNSPLHF.